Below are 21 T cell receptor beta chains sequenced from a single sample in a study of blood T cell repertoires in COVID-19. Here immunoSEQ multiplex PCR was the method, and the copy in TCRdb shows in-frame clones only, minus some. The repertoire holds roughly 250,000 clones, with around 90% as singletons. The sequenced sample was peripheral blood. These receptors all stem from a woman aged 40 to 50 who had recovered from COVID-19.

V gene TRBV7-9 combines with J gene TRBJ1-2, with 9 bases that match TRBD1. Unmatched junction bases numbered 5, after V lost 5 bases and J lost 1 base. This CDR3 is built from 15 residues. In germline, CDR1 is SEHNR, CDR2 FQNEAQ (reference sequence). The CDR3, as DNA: TGTGCCAGCAGCCCCACAGGGGGCCTTAACTATGGCTACACCTTC. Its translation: CASSPTGGLNYGYTF.

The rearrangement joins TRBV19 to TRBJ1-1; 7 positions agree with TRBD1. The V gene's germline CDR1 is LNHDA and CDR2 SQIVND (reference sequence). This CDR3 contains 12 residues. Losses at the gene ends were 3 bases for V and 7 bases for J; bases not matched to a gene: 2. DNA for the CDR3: TGTGCCAGTAGTATGGGACAGCTTGAAGCTTTCTTT. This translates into CASSMGQLEAFF. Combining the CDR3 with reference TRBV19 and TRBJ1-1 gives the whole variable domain DGGITQSPKYLFRKEGQNVTLSCEQNLNHDAMYWYRQDPGQGLRLIYYSQIVNDFQKGDIAEGYSVSREKKESFPLTVTSAQKNPTAFYLCASSMGQLEAFFGQGTRLTVV.

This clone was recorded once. The CDR3 spells CASSEQAHSYEQYF. In DNA form, the CDR3 reads TGTGCCAGCAGCGAGCAGGCGCACTCCTACGAGCAGTACTTC. The chain recombines TRBV14 with TRBJ2-7; no firm D call. Germline loops: CDR1 SGHDN, CDR2 FVKESK. The CDR3 has 14 amino acids. V shed 5 bases and J shed 0 bases, with 11 bases lying between them.

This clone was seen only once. The CDR3 is CATRRTTDTDTQYF. CDR3 DNA: TGTGCCACTCGTCGGACTACCGACACAGATACGCAGTATTTT. The rearrangement links TRBV19 to TRBJ2-3; a possible D gene is TRBD2 (6 bases). Trimming removed 10 bases at V and 2 bases at J, with 16 bases between. The germline V gene encodes CDR1 LNHDA and CDR2 SQIVND (reference sequence). The CDR3 covers 14 residues. Together with reference TRBV19 and TRBJ2-3, the CDR3 gives the full variable domain: DGGITQSPKYLFRKEGQNVTLSCEQNLNHDAMYWYRQDPGQGLRLIYYSQIVNDFQKGDIAEGYSVSREKKESFPLTVTSAQKNPTAFYLCATRRTTDTDTQYFGPGTRLTVL.

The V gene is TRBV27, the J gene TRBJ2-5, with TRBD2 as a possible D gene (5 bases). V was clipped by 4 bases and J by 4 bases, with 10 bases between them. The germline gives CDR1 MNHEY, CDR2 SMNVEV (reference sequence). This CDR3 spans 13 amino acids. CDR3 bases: TGTGCCAGCAGTTGGGCAGGAGGAGAGACCCAGTACTTC. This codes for CASSWAGGETQYF.

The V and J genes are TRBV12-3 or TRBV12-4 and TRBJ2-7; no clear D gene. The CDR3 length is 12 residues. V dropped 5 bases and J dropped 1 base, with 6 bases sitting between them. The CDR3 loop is CASSQNSYEQYF. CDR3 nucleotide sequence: TGTGCCAGCAGTCAGAATTCCTACGAGCAGTACTTC.

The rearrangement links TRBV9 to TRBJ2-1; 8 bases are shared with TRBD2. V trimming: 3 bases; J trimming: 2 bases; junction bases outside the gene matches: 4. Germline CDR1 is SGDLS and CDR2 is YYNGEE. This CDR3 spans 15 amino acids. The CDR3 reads CASSATSGAYNEQFF. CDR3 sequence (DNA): TGTGCCAGCAGCGCCACTAGCGGAGCCTACAATGAGCAGTTCTTC. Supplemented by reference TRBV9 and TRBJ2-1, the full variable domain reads DSGVTQTPKHLITATGQRVTLRCSPRSGDLSVYWYQQSLDQGLQFLIQYYNGEERAKGNILERFSAQQFPDLHSELNLSSLELGDSALYFCASSATSGAYNEQFFGPGTRLTVL.

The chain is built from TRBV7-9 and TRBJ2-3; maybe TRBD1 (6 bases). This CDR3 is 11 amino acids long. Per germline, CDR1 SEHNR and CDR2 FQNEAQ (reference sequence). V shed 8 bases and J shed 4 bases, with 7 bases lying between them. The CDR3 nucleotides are TGTGCCAGCGAGGGGGCAGATACGCAGTATTTT. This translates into CASEGADTQYF.

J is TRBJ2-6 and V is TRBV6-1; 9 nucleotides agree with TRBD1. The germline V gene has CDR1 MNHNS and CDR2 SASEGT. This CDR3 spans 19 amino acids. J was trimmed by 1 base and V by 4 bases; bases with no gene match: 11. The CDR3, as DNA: TGTGCCAGCAGTGTGCGGGGACAGGGTATATTTTCTGGGGCCAACGTCCTGACTTTC. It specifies CASSVRGQGIFSGANVLTF.

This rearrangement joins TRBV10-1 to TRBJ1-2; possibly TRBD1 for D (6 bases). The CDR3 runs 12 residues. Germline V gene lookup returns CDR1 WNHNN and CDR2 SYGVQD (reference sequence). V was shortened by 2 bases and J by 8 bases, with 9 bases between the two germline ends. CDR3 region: CASSEGGGGYTF. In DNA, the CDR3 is TGCGCCAGCAGTGAGGGGGGCGGGGGCTACACCTTC.

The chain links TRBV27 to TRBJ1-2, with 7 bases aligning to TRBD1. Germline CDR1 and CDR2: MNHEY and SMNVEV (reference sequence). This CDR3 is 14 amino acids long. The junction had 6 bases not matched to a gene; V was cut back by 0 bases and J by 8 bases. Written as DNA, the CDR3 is TGTGCCAGCAGTTTATCGACAGGGCTTGGCGGCTACACCTTC. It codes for CASSLSTGLGGYTF.

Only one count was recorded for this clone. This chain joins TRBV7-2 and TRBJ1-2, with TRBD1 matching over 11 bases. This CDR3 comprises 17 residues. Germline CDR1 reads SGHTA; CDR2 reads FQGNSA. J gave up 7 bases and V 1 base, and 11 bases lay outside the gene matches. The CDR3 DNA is TGTGCCAGCAGCTTAGGGCCCGGGACAGGGGGTGGGTTTGGCTACACCTTC. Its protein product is CASSLGPGTGGGFGYTF.

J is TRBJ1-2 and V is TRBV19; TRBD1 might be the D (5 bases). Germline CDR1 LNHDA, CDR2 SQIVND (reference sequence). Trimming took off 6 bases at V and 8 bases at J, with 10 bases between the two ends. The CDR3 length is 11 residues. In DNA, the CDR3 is TGTGCCAGTAGGGCGGGACGGGGCTACACCTTC. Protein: CASRAGRGYTF. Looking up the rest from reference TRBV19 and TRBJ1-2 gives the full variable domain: DGGITQSPKYLFRKEGQNVTLSCEQNLNHDAMYWYRQDPGQGLRLIYYSQIVNDFQKGDIAEGYSVSREKKESFPLTVTSAQKNPTAFYLCASRAGRGYTFGSGTRLTVV.

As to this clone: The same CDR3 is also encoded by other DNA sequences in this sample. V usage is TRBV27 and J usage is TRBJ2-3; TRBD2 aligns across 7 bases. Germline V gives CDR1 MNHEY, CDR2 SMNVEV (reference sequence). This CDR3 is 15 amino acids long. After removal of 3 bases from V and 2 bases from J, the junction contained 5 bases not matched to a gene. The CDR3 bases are TGTGCCAGCAGTTTTGGGGGGAGGGCCACAGATACGCAGTATTTT. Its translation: CASSFGGRATDTQYF.

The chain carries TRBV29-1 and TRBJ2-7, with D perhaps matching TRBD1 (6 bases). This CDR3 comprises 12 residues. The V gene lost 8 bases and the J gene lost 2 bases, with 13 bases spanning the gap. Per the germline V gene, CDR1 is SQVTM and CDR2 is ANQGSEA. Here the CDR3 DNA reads TGCAGCTTGCGGACAGACGCCTACGAGCAGTACTTC. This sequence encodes CSLRTDAYEQYF.

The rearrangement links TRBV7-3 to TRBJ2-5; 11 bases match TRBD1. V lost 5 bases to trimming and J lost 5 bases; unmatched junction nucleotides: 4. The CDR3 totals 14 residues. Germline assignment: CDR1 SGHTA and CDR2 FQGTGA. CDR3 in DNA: TGTGCCAGCAGCCCAGGGACAGGGGGGGAGACCCAGTACTTC. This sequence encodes CASSPGTGGETQYF.

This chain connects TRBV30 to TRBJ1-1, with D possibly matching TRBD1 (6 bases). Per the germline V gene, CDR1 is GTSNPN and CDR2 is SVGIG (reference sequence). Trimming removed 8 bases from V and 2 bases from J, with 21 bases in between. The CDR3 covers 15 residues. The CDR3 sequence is CAQSGRGGGNTEAFF. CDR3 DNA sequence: TGTGCCCAAAGTGGTAGGGGAGGGGGAAACACTGAAGCTTTCTTT.

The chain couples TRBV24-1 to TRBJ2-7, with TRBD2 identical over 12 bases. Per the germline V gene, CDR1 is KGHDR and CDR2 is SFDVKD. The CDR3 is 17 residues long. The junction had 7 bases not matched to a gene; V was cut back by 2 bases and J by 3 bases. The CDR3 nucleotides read TGTGCCACCAGTGATTCGGCTAGCGGGAGGGCCAGCTACGAGCAGTACTTC. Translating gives CATSDSASGRASYEQYF.

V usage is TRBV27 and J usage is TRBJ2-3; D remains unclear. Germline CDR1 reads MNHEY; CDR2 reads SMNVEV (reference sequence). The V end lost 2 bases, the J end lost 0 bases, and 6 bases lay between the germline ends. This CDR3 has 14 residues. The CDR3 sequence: CASSLGRSTDTQYF. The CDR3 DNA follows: TGTGCCAGCAGTTTAGGTCGGAGCACAGATACGCAGTATTTT.

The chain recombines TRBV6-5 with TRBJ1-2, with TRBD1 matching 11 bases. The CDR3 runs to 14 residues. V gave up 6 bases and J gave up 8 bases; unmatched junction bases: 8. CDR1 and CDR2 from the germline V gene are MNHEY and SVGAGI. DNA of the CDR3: TGTGCCAGCAGGCCCGGACAGGGGGCGTTGGGCTACACCTTC. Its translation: CASRPGQGALGYTF.

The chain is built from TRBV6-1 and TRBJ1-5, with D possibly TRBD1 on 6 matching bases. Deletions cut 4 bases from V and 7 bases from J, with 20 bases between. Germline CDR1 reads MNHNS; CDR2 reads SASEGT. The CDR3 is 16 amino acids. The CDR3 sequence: CASSGPPARGGQPQHF. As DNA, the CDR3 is TGTGCCAGCAGTGGCCCCCCGGCCCGGGGGGGCCAGCCCCAGCATTTT.